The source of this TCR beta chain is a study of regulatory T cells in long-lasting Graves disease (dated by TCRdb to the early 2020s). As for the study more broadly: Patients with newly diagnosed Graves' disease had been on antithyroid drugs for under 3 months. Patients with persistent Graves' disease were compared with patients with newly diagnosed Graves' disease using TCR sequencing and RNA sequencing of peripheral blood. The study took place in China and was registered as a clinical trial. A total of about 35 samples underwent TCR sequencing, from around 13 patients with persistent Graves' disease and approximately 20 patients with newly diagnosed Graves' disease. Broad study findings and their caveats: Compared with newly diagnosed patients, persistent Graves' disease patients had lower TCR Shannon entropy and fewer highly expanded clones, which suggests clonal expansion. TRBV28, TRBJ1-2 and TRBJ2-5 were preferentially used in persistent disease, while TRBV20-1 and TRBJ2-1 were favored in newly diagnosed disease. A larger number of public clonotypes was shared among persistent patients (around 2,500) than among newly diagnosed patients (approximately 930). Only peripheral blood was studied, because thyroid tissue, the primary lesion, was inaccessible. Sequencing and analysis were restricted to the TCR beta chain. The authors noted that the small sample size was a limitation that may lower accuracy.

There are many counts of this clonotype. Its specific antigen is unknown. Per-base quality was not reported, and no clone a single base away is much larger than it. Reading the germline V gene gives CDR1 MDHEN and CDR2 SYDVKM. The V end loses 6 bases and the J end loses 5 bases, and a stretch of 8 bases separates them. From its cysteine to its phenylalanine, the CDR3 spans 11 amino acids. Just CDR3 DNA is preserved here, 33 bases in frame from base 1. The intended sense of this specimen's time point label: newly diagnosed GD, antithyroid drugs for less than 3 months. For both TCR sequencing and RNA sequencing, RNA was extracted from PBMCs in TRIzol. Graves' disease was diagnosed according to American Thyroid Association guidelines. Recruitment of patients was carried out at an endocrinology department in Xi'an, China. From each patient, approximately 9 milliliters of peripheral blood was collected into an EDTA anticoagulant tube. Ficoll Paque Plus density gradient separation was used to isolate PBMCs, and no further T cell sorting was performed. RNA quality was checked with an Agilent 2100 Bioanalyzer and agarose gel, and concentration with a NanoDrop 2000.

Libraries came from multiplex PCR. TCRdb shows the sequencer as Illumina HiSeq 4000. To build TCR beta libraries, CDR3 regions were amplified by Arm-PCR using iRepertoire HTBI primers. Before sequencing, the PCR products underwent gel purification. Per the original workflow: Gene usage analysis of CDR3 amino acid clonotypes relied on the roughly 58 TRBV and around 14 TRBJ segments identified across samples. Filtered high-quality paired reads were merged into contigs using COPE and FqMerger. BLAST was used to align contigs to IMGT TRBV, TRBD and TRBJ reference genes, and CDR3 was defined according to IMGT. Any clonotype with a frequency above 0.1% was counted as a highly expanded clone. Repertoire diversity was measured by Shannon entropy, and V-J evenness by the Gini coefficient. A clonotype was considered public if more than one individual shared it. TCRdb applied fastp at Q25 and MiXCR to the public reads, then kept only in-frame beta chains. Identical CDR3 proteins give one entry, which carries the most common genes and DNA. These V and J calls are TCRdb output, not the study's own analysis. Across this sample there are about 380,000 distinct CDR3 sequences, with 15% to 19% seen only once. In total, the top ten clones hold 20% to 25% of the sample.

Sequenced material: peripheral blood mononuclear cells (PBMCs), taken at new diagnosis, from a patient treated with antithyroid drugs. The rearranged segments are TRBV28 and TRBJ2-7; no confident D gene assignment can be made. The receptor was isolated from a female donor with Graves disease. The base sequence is TGTGCCAGCAGGAAGGGCAACGAGCAGTACTTC. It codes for CASRKGNEQYF.